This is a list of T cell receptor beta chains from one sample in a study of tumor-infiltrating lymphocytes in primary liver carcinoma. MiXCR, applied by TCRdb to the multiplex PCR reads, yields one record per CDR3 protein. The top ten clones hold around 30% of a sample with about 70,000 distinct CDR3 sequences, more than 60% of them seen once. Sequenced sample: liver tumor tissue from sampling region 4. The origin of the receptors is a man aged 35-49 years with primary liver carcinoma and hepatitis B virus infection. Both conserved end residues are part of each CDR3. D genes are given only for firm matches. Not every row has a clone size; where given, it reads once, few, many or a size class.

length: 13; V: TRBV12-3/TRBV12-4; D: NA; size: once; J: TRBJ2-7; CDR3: CSSSLVGVSEQYF; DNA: TGTTCCAGCAGTTTAGTGGGAGTCAGCGAGCAGTACTTC
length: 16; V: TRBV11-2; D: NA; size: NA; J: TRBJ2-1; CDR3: CASGLILEGYCNEQFF; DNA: TGTGCCAGCGGCTTAATTCTAGAAGGGTACTGCAATGAGCAATTCTTC
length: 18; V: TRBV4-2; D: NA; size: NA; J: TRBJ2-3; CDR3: CACSQEPRPGVGLDTQYF; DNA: TGTGCATGTAGCCAAGAACCCCGCCCGGGAGTCGGTTTAGATACGCAGTATTTT
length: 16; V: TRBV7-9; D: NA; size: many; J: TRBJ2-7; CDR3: CASSSLYGKTLYEQYF; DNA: TGTGCCAGCAGCTCCCTTTACGGGAAAACCCTCTACGAGCAGTACTTC
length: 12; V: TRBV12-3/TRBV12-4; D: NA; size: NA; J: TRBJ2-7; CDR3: CACSTGAYEQYF; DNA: TGTGCCTGCAGTACCGGAGCCTACGAGCAGTACTTC
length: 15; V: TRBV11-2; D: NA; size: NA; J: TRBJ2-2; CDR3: CDSSLVGRGTGELLF; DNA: NA
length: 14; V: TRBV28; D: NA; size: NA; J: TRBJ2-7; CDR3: CASSLNQGYYEQYF; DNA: TGTGCCAGCAGTTTGAACCAGGGTTACTACGAGCAGTACTTC
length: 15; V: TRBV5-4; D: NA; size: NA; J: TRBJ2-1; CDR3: CASSIGYSSYNEQFF; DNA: TGTGCCAGCAGCATCGGTTACAGCTCCTACAATGAGCAGTTCTTC
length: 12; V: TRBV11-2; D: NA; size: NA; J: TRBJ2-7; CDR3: CAGIPGGYEHYF; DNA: TGTGCCGGCATCCCGGGGGGCTACGAGCATTACTTC
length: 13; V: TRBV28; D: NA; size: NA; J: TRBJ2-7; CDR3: CVSSLGTAGEQYF; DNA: TGTGTCAGCAGTTTAGGGACGGCGGGAGAGCAGTACTTC
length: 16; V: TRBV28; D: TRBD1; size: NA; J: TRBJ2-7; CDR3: CASSSLRQGYSYKQYF; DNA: TGTGCCAGCAGCTCCCTCCGACAGGGTTACTCCTACAAGCAGTACTTC
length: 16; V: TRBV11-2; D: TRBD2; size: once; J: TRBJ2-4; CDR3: CTSGQNVRGAGDIQYF; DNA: TGTACCAGCGGTCAGAATGTAAGGGGCGCGGGAGACATTCAGTACTTC
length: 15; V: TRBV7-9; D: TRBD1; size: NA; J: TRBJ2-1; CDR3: CAGSLGDRTHNEQFF; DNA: TGTGCCGGCAGCTTAGGGGACAGGACACACAATGAGCAGTTCTTC
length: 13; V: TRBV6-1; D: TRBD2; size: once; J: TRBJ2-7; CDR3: CANCERGSYEQYF; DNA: TGTGCCAACTGTGAGCGGGGGTCCTACGAGCAGTACTTC
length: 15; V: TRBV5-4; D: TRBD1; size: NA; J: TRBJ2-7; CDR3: CASSWGQGVTYKQYF; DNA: TGTGCTAGCAGCTGGGGACAGGGGGTAACCTACAAGCAGTACTTC
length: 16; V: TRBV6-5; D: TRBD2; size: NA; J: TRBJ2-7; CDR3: CASSYTGLAGGNEQYF; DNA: TGTGCCAGCAGTTACACGGGACTAGCGGGGGGTAACGAGCAGTACTTC
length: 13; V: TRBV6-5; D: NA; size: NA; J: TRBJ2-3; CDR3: CAVGDGSNQPQYF; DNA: TGTGCCGTCGGGGACGGTAGCAATCAACCCCAGTATTTT
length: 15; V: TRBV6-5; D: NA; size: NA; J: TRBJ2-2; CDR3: CATSYAVDGTGELCF; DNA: TGTGCCACCAGTTACGCAGTGGATGGCACCGGGGAGCTGTGTTTT
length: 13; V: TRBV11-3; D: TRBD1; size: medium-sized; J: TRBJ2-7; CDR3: CASSLDRAHEQYF; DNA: TGTGCCAGCAGCTTGGACAGGGCCCACGAGCAGTACTTC
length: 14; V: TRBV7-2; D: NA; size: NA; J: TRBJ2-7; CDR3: CASSFSHALNEQYF; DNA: TGTGCCAGCAGCTTTTCCCATGCCCTGAACGAGCAGTACTTC
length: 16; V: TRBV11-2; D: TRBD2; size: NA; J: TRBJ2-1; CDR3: CVSSLDIRLAMGEQFF; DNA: TGTGTCAGCAGTTTGGATATCAGACTAGCCATGGGTGAGCAGTTCTTC
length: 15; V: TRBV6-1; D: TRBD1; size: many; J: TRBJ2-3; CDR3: CASSEIQGARDTQYF; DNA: TGTGCCAGCAGTGAGATACAGGGGGCAAGGGATACGCAGTATTTT
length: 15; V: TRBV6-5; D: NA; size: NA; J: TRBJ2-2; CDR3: CASSYAADGIGELFF; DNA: TGTGCCAGCAGTTACGCGGCGGACGGCATCGGGGAGCTGTTTTTT
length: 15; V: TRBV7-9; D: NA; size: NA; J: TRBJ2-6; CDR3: CASTGEDPRANVLTF; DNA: TGTGCCAGCACCGGGGAAGACCCTAGGGCCAACGTCCTGACTTTC
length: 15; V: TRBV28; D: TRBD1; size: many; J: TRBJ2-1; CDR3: CASRPGTGGYNEQFF; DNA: TGTGCCAGCAGGCCCGGGACAGGGGGATACAATGAGCAGTTCTTC
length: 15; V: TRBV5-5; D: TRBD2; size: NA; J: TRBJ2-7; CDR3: CASSRGLGPSYERYF; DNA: TGTGCCAGCAGCCGGGGACTAGGGCCATCCTATGAGCGGTACTTC
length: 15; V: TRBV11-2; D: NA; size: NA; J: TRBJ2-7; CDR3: CASSLTVGISYEQYF; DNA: TGTGCCAGCAGCCTAACTGTGGGAATATCCTACGAACAATACTTC
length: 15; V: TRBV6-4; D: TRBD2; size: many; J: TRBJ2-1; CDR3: CASSPLAGGYNEQFF; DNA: TGTGCCAGCAGCCCACTAGCGGGAGGTTACAATGAGCAGTTCTTC
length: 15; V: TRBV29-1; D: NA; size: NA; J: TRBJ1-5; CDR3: CSVATGGDNNQLQHF; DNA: TGCAGCGTCGCGACTGGGGGTGATAACAATCAGCTCCAGCATTTT
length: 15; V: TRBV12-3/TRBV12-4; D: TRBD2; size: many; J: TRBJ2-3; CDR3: CASSPTTSGTDTQYF; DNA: TGTGCCAGCAGTCCCACGACTAGCGGCACAGATACGCAGTATTTT
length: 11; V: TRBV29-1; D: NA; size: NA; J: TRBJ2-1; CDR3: CGVHQVDEQFF; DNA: TGCGGCGTTCACCAGGTCGATGAGCAGTTCTTC
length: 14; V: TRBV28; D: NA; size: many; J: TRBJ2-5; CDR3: CASSLSGFQETQYF; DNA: TGTGCCAGCAGTTTAAGCGGGTTCCAAGAGACCCAGTACTTC
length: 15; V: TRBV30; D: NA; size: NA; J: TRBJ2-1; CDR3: CAWDETCGVYNEQFF; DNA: TGTGCCTGGGACGAGACTTGTGGGGTCTACAATGAGCAGTTCTTC
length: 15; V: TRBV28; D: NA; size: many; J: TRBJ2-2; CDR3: CASSLLAKNTGELFF; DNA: TGTGCCAGCAGTTTACTGGCGAAGAACACCGGGGAGCTGTTTTTT
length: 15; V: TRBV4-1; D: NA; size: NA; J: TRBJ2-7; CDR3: CASSRNRDTTYKQYF; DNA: TGCGCCAGCAGCCGTAACAGGGATACTACCTACAAGCAGTACTTC
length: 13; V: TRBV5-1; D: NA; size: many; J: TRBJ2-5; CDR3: CASSLQDKETQYF; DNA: TGCGCCAGCAGCTTGCAAGATAAAGAGACCCAGTACTTC
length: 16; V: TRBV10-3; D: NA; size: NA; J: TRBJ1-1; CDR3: CAISGSVSSSDTEAFF; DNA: TGTGCCATCAGTGGGTCGGTTAGCAGTTCAGATACTGAAGCTTTCTTT
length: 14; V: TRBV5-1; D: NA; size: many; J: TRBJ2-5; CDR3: CASRPSTEPGSQYF; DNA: TGCGCCAGCCGACCTTCGACAGAACCGGGTTCCCAGTACTTC
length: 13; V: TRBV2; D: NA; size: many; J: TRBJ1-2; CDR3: CASSERQVYGYTF; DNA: TGTGCCAGCAGTGAACGGCAGGTTTATGGCTACACCTTC
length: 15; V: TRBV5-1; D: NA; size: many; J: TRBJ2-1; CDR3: CASSIDTSSYNEQFF; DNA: TGCGCCAGCAGCATCGACACGAGCTCCTACAATGAGCAGTTCTTC
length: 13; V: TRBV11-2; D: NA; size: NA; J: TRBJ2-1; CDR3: CACSLSDAYEQSF; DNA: TGTGCCTGCAGCTTAAGTGATGCCTATGAGCAGTCCTTC
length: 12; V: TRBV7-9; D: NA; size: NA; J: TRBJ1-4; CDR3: CASRGRGERLFF; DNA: TGTGCCAGCAGGGGAAGGGGTGAAAGACTGTTTTTT
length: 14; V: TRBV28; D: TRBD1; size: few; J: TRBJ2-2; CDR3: CASSGQGESGELFF; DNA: TGTGCCAGCAGTGGCCAGGGGGAATCCGGGGAGCTGTTTTTT
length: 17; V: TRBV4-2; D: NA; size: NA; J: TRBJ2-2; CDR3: CASSRGLGTRTPGSCFF; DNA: NA
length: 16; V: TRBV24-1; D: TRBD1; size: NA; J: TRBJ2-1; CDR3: CAIGDFQRTGSDEQFF; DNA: TGTGCCATCGGTGATTTTCAACGGACAGGGAGCGATGAGCAGTTCTTC
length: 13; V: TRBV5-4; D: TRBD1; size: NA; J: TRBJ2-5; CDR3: CTSSRDRQEIQYF; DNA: TGTACCAGCAGCCGGGACAGGCAAGAGATCCAGTACTTC
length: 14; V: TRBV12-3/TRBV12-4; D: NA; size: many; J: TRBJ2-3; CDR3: CASSSTEGPVTQYF; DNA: TGTGCCAGCAGTTCTACGGAGGGCCCCGTTACGCAGTATTTT
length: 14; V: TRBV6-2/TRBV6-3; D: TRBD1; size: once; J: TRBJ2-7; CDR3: CASSSGQNSYKQYF; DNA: TGTGCCAGCAGTTCGGGACAGAACTCCTACAAGCAGTACTTC